The T cell receptor (beta chain) under discussion was sequenced for a study of beta chain features in type 1 diabetes. General study points: Patients with Type 1 diabetes showed moderately but significantly shorter TCRB CDR3s in all four CD4+ subsets.

As regards this clone: Its specificity is not known.

Isolated RNA was reverse transcribed in full, so expressed TCRB transcripts were sequenced. TCRdb's table, derived via immunoSEQ multiplex PCR, lists solely in-frame clones and lacks some. Of under 350,000 clones in the sample, 13% to 15% were seen once. Populations isolated by sorting all had purity greater than 98%. This CDR3 has 13 amino acids. Germline V gene sequence: CDR1 SGHTA, CDR2 FQGNSA. V lost 3 bases to trimming and J lost 7 bases; unmatched junction nucleotides: 5. The specimen was naive CD4+ T cells from blood. V and J are TRBV7-2 and TRBJ1-1, with 7 positions matching TRBD1. The TCR originated in a man aged 30 to 45 with type 1 diabetes. The chain's CDR3 is CASSFHRDSEAFF. The CDR3 DNA is TGTGCCAGCAGCTTCCACCGGGACAGTGAAGCTTTCTTT.